This is a list of T cell receptor beta chains from one sample in a study of blood T cell repertoires in COVID-19. Only in-frame clones appear in the TCRdb table, and some are missing; sequencing was by immunoSEQ multiplex PCR. The data show roughly 100,000 clones, with 81% seen just once and more than 20% held by the top ten. The sample comprised peripheral blood. The receptors come from a man at least 80 years old with active or convalescent COVID-19. Both conserved end residues are part of each CDR3.

v_call cdr3_aa
TRBV9 CASSGAGGHYGYTF
TRBV28 CASSFPRDWSYEQYF
TRBV18 CASSPRHLEAGELFF
TRBV7-2 CASSLGGANFYEQYF
TRBV6-5 CASSPTGGRFEKLFF
TRBV9 CASSVNYYTDTQYF
TRBV14 CASSPLGGSSYEQYF
TRBV30 CAWSADRGSNSPLHF
TRBV5-4 CASSLRGREQYF
TRBV19 CASSLSTGTQYGYTF
TRBV19 CASSIGGQGRRQPQHF
TRBV14 CASSQLRGQETQYF
TRBV19 CASSIRGFRGNGETQYF
TRBV5-5 CASSFGQGNTEAFF
TRBV7-9 CASSPGDSPLHF
TRBV19 CASSIKARNEQFF
TRBV6-5 CASSYTRGRGQPQHF
TRBV10-3 CAVRKQGDSGNTIYF
TRBV9 CASSATGLLPQYF
TRBV6-6 CASSYVGQGDEQYF
TRBV5-1 CASSLGSYGYTF
TRBV5-1 CASRDIHEQYF
TRBV18 CASSPGQGLYEQYF
TRBV5-1 CASSLGSLAGAYEQYF
TRBV7-2 CASSSRTGGYQPQHF
TRBV19 CASSSRGQGNQPQHF
TRBV7-2 CASSRGGGYEQYF
TRBV7-9 CASSLAPTEWYF
TRBV9 CASSVEGTTRVSQYF
TRBV10-1 CASSDGINSPLHF
TRBV10-3 CAISENLANEKLFF
TRBV12-3/TRBV12-4 CASSFGGLSGYTF
TRBV7-8 CASSFDRASTDTQYF
TRBV5-4 CASSGTDSYNEQFF
TRBV12-3/TRBV12-4 CASSNNEQYF
TRBV7-8 CASSEDRGPYEQYF
TRBV5-6 CASSLVGQGPNTEAFF
TRBV14 CASSQGPGRHEQYF
TRBV9 CASSVQLGGETQYF
TRBV7-9 CASSFGEKLFF
TRBV7-8 CASSLQGRTNEKLFF
TRBV7-9 CASSSRGREEKLFF
TRBV4-2 CASSQAGQATYEQYF
TRBV7-6 CASSLRENTEAFF
TRBV11-2 CASSPNRGTDTQYF
TRBV10-3 CAISEQTEAFF
TRBV5-1 CASRARDKSGNTIYF
TRBV6-2/TRBV6-3 CASSYEPRDFLSSYNSPLHF
TRBV10-1 CASSEGRLAGYTGETQYF
TRBV6-5 CASSRAGYSNQPQHF
TRBV15 CATSNQGQGYGYTF